A single sample gave rise to the 24 T cell receptor beta chains below, sequenced in a study of T cell changes during pregnancy in multiple sclerosis (dated by TCRdb to the late 2010s). Library preparation used the immunoSEQ multiplex PCR assay. Entries here come from immuneACCESS through TCRdb and include only in-frame sequences with V and J called. Some clones fail to appear in such tables; in the studies checked, an unresolved V gene covers under half of the shortfall, and the cause of the remainder is unknown. Within this sample are under 45,000 clones, with roughly 87% of them counted one time only. The top ten clones comprise about 0.61% of the sample. The specimen was CD4+ T cells from peripheral blood mononuclear cells, collected in the first trimester of pregnancy. Receptors were obtained from a female donor with multiple sclerosis, enrolled in a pregnancy study.

In this sample, this clone turned up once. The chain uses TRBV15 and TRBJ2-5, with TRBD2 matching over 11 bases. This CDR3 spans 15 amino acids. V lost 2 bases and J lost 9; bases outside the gene matches: 8. Germline CDR1 and CDR2: LNHNV and YYDKDF (reference sequence). The CDR3 DNA follows: TGTGCCACCAGCAGAAAGGGACTAGCGGAGGGGGCCCAGTACTTC. Amino acid sequence: CATSRKGLAEGAQYF. The variable domain in full, with the rest retrieved from reference TRBV15 and TRBJ2-5, is DAMVIQNPRYQVTQFGKPVTLSCSQTLNHNVMYWYQQKSSQAPKLLFHYYDKDFNNEADTPDNFQSRRPNTSFCFLDIRSPGLGDTAMYLCATSRKGLAEGAQYFGPGTRLLVL.

This clone was observed a single time. This chain connects TRBV6-6 to TRBJ1-5; 12 bases are a match to TRBD1. CDR1 is MNHNY, CDR2 SVGAGI, per germline (reference sequence). The V segment lost 5 bases and the J segment 6 bases; nucleotides outside the gene matches: 8. The CDR3 is 16 amino acids. The CDR3, as DNA: TGTGCCAGCAGTGCCCGGGACAGGGGGCTTAGTCAGCCCCAGCATTTT. This sequence encodes CASSARDRGLSQPQHF.

The chain is built from TRBV29-1 and TRBJ2-7, with 8 nucleotides matching TRBD1. Trimming removed 6 bases from V and 2 bases from J; junction bases left unmatched: 6. CDR1 SQVTM and CDR2 ANQGSEA come from the germline V gene. This CDR3 is built from 13 residues. The CDR3 is CSVPGTGAYEQYF. The CDR3 DNA sequence: TGCAGCGTACCCGGGACAGGAGCCTACGAGCAGTACTTC.

The genes are TRBV7-9 and TRBJ1-3; D is unresolved. Trimming took 11 bases from V and 0 from J, leaving 11 bases between them. The CDR3 loop spans 13 amino acids. Germline CDR1 SEHNR, CDR2 FQNEAQ (reference sequence). CDR3 loop: CAGGGSSGNTIYF. The CDR3 DNA is TGTGCCGGCGGCGGGAGCTCTGGAAACACCATATATTTT.

The V and J genes are TRBV6-1 and TRBJ2-4; TRBD1 is a possible D gene (6 bases). Germline V gene data show CDR1 as MNHNS and CDR2 as SASEGT. V lost 3 bases and J lost 1, with 10 bases in between. This CDR3 is 15 amino acids long. CDR3 loop: CASSEAGAAKNIQYF. The CDR3 DNA follows: TGTGCCAGCAGTGAGGCAGGGGCTGCCAAAAACATTCAGTACTTC.

This rearrangement joins TRBV15 to TRBJ1-3; D is ambiguous. The CDR3 is made up of 14 amino acids. The ends were cut back, 0 bases at V and 10 bases at J, with 13 bases in the middle. Germline-derived CDR1 and CDR2 are LNHNV and YYDKDF (reference sequence). The CDR3 region is CATSRDLSGPTIYF. Here the CDR3 DNA reads TGTGCCACCAGCAGAGATCTATCCGGTCCTACCATATATTTT. Using reference TRBV15 and TRBJ1-3 for the parts outside the CDR3, the full variable domain is DAMVIQNPRYQVTQFGKPVTLSCSQTLNHNVMYWYQQKSSQAPKLLFHYYDKDFNNEADTPDNFQSRRPNTSFCFLDIRSPGLGDTAMYLCATSRDLSGPTIYFGEGSWLTVV.

This clone was detected once. The chain links TRBV29-1 to TRBJ2-7, with D tentatively TRBD2 (5 bases). Germline assignment: CDR1 SQVTM and CDR2 ANQGSEA. Between the trimmed V and J ends, which lost 4 bases and 2 bases, there was a span of 12 bases. This CDR3 has 13 residues. CDR3 nucleotides: TGCAGCGTTGCCCTAGCTGATGCCTACGAGCAGTACTTC. Residues: CSVALADAYEQYF.

This clone was detected only once. This sequence joins TRBV7-2 and TRBJ2-7, with 10 bases that match TRBD2. After removal of 5 bases from V and 6 bases from J, the junction contained 16 bases not matched to a gene. The V gene's germline CDR1 is SGHTA and CDR2 FQGNSA. This CDR3 region has 17 residues. CDR3 amino acids: CASSPTRWLAGVPEQYF. The CDR3 nucleotides read TGTGCCAGCAGCCCCACCCGGTGGCTAGCGGGAGTACCCGAGCAGTACTTC. The entire variable domain, with the rest obtained from reference TRBV7-2 and TRBJ2-7, is as follows: GAGVSQSPSNKVTEKGKDVELRCDPISGHTALYWYRQSLGQGLEFLIYFQGNSAPDKSGLPSDRFSAERTGGSVSTLTIQRTQQEDSAVYLCASSPTRWLAGVPEQYFGPGTRLTVT.

This clone was found once. V and J are TRBV18 and TRBJ2-7; unclear D gene. In germline, CDR1 is KGHSH, CDR2 LQKENI. Trimming stripped 0 bases from V and 2 bases from J, with 11 bases between. The CDR3 spans 15 residues. CDR3 residues: CASSPPRLGPYEQYF. The CDR3 coding sequence is TGTGCCAGCTCACCACCGAGGCTGGGTCCCTACGAGCAGTACTTC.

The rearrangement uses TRBV7-2 and TRBJ1-2; 9 bases match TRBD1. From germline, CDR1 is SGHTA and CDR2 FQGNSA. CDR3 length: 15 amino acids. J was trimmed by 0 bases and V by 4 bases; bases with no gene match: 3. The CDR3 DNA reads as TGTGCCAGCAGCTCGGACAGGGGAGCTAACTATGGCTACACCTTC. Protein product: CASSSDRGANYGYTF.

The chain is built from TRBV7-8 and TRBJ2-7; 9 bases fit TRBD1. Germline CDR1 SGHVS, CDR2 FQNEAQ. Losses at the gene ends were 1 base for V and 2 bases for J; bases not matched to a gene: 6. The length of the CDR3 is 16 residues. CDR3 in amino acids: CASSLDVRTGAYEQYF. CDR3 DNA sequence: TGTGCCAGCAGCTTAGACGTCCGGACAGGGGCCTACGAGCAGTACTTC.

Written as DNA, the CDR3 is TGTGCCAGTCGAACAGCGGGAGGTTACGAGCAGTTCTTC. This translates into CASRTAGGYEQFF. J is TRBJ2-1 and V is TRBV19, with TRBD2 matching 9 bases. Germline loops: CDR1 LNHDA, CDR2 SQIVND (reference sequence). V trimming: 8 bases; J trimming: 10 bases; junction bases outside the gene matches: 9. The CDR3 consists of 13 residues.

The V gene is TRBV28, the J gene TRBJ2-6, with TRBD1 matching over 7 bases. Germline assignment: CDR1 MDHEN and CDR2 SYDVKM. Trimming took 3 bases from V and 0 from J; bases not matched to a gene: 5. The CDR3 loop spans 17 amino acids. The CDR3 region is CASSLFRGSSGANVLTF. CDR3 bases: TGTGCCAGCAGTTTGTTCAGGGGGAGCTCTGGGGCCAACGTCCTGACTTTC. The entire variable domain, with the rest obtained from reference TRBV28 and TRBJ2-6, is as follows: DVKVTQSSRYLVKRTGEKVFLECVQDMDHENMFWYRQDPGLGLRLIYFSYDVKMKEKGDIPEGYSVSREKKERFSLILESASTNQTSMYLCASSLFRGSSGANVLTFGAGSRLTVL.

The rearrangement joins TRBV7-3 to TRBJ2-5, with a tentative D call TRBD1 (5 bases). V lost 1 base to trimming and J lost 4 bases, with 13 bases between them. This CDR3 region has 15 residues. CDR1 is SGHTA and CDR2 is FQGTGA in the germline V gene. CDR3: CASSLNVGARETQYF. The CDR3 DNA reads as TGTGCCAGCAGCTTAAACGTTGGGGCGCGAGAGACCCAGTACTTC.

This rearrangement joins TRBV2 to TRBJ2-1, with D possibly matching TRBD1 (5 bases). V lost 3 bases and J 8 bases, leaving 11 bases between the germline ends. This CDR3 has 13 residues. Germline CDR1 reads SNHLY; CDR2 reads FYNNEI. CDR3 region: CASSDRVWDEQFF. In DNA form, the CDR3 reads TGTGCCAGCAGTGACAGGGTATGGGATGAGCAGTTCTTC.

This clone was observed once. The chain links TRBV5-1 to TRBJ2-3; D remains ambiguous. CDR3 length equals 16 residues. V lost 3 bases to trimming and J lost 5 bases, with 19 bases between them. From germline, CDR1 is SGHRS and CDR2 YFSETQ. CDR3: CASSSAAATFLDTQYF. CDR3 DNA: TGCGCCAGCAGCTCGGCCGCGGCTACGTTTTTAGATACGCAGTATTTT.

The chain combines TRBV25-1 with TRBJ2-1; D not resolved. CDR1 is MGHDK and CDR2 is SYGVNS in the germline V gene. This CDR3 has 16 amino acids. Trimming cost V 3 bases and J 0 bases, with 12 bases left between them. CDR3 coding DNA: TGTGCCAGCAGTGATCCCGCCCAGGACTCCTACAATGAGCAGTTCTTC. As protein: CASSDPAQDSYNEQFF.

This clone was seen a single time. The chain is built from TRBV7-9 and TRBJ1-4; possible D gene TRBD1, 5 bases. Germline V gene sequence: CDR1 SEHNR, CDR2 FQNEAQ (reference sequence). The V end was cut by 2 bases, the J end by 0 bases, with 7 bases between. This CDR3 is built from 15 residues. The CDR3 sequence is CASSLQGTTNEKLFF. The DNA for the CDR3 is TGTGCCAGCAGCTTACAGGGCACAACTAATGAAAAACTGTTTTTT.

The gene calls are TRBV5-8 and TRBJ1-3; D not resolved. CDR1 and CDR2 (germline): SGHTS, YDEGEE. V was cut by 0 bases and J by 7 bases, with 5 bases left in between. The CDR3 has 12 residues. The CDR3 reads CASSLAGNTIYF. CDR3 nucleotides: TGTGCCAGCAGCTTGGCCGGGAACACCATATATTTT.

This clone was found once. This chain connects TRBV5-1 to TRBJ2-3; 13 nucleotides match TRBD2. After removal of 3 bases from V and 4 bases from J, the junction contained 14 bases not matched to a gene. The CDR3 is made up of 19 amino acids. From germline, CDR1 is SGHRS and CDR2 YFSETQ. The CDR3 loop reads CASSSWTSGSTPVADTQYF. CDR3 in DNA: TGCGCCAGCAGCTCCTGGACTAGCGGGAGTACTCCGGTTGCAGATACGCAGTATTTT.

The V and J genes are TRBV5-4 and TRBJ2-3; 7 nucleotides line up with TRBD2. Losses at the gene ends were 5 bases for V and 2 bases for J; bases not matched to a gene: 5. Germline loops: CDR1 SGHNT, CDR2 YYREEE (reference sequence). The CDR3 runs 14 residues. The CDR3, as DNA: TGTGCCAGCAGATCGGGAGGAACCACAGATACGCAGTATTTT. This codes for CASRSGGTTDTQYF.

This clone was found once. This sequence joins TRBV5-1 and TRBJ2-3; D is possibly TRBD2 (5 bases). Germline V CDR1 and CDR2: SGHRS, YFSETQ. The CDR3 runs to 15 residues. Trimming removed 3 bases at V and 4 bases at J, with 15 bases between. CDR3 DNA sequence: TGCGCCAGCAGCTGGTCTGGCGGGCGCCCAGATACGCAGTATTTT. Its protein is CASSWSGGRPDTQYF.

The rearrangement uses TRBV6-5 and TRBJ2-7; no clear D. Germline lookup yields CDR1 MNHEY and CDR2 SVGAGI. This CDR3 comprises 15 residues. Between the trimmed V and J ends, which lost 0 bases and 6 bases, there was a span of 15 bases. CDR3 protein: CASSYSSLSFREQYF. In DNA form, the CDR3 reads TGTGCCAGCAGTTACTCGAGTTTAAGTTTCCGCGAGCAGTACTTC.

This clone was seen a single time. This sequence joins TRBV7-2 and TRBJ2-7; 8 bases are a match to TRBD2. J was trimmed by 2 bases and V by 3 bases; bases with no gene match: 15. The CDR3 has 18 amino acids. Germline V gene lookup returns CDR1 SGHTA and CDR2 FQGNSA. The CDR3 region has the DNA TGTGCCAGCAGCTTCGCCCCTCGTCTAGCGGGTGTACCCTACGAGCAGTACTTC. As protein: CASSFAPRLAGVPYEQYF. The entire variable domain, with the rest obtained from reference TRBV7-2 and TRBJ2-7, is as follows: GAGVSQSPSNKVTEKGKDVELRCDPISGHTALYWYRQSLGQGLEFLIYFQGNSAPDKSGLPSDRFSAERTGGSVSTLTIQRTQQEDSAVYLCASSFAPRLAGVPYEQYFGPGTRLTVT.